This T cell receptor beta chain was sequenced in a study of blood T cell repertoires in COVID-19 (dated by TCRdb to 2020 to 2021). In terms of the full investigation: Samples covering the acute and convalescent phases of COVID-19 were provided by collaborators in the United States, Italy and Spain. A freely available public database, intended as a resource for researchers studying the immune response to SARS-CoV-2, is where the repertoires were released. Nearly every sample came with metadata listing a de-identified subject ID, COVID-19 status, age in years and sex. HLA class I and class II types, where available, came from metadata supplied by the sample provider rather than from assay-based typing. The dataset comprised deeply sampled blood TCRbeta repertoires from subjects exposed to, actively infected with, or recovered from COVID-19. The samples were drawn from two sources: the first 160 participants of the ongoing ImmuneRACE study, and 950 to 1,500 subjects contributed by 6 global collaborators. The material from the prospective study consisted of cDNA or gDNA derived from T cells, B-cell-depleted T cells, or PBMCs. The research as a whole found: The amount of clinical and demographic metadata varied by source and participant and was provided uncurated.

The V end loses 4 bases and the J end loses 4 bases, and a stretch of 9 bases separates them. The germline V gene yields SGHNT for CDR1 and YENEEA for CDR2. The CDR3 runs 13 amino acids, cysteine and phenylalanine included. Only the CDR3 DNA is retained, 39 bases long and in frame from the first base. At one collaborating source in Seattle, patients were enrolled during active infection and were followed longitudinally through the course of disease. Collaborating institutions collected whole blood in K2EDTA tubes following their own protocols. Collaborator samples were shipped for TCRbeta analysis as frozen whole blood, isolated PBMCs, or DNA extracted from either sample type. The immunoSEQ Assay, a bias-controlled multiplex PCR, was used to amplify TCRbeta CDR3 regions from genomic DNA. Under the source paper's analysis protocol: Within the assay, amplification of reference gene primers was used to estimate how many nucleated cells each sample contained. To quantify the absolute abundance of each unique TCRbeta CDR3 rearrangement, sequence reads were collapsed and filtered. Productive Simpson clonality was computed per sample as the square root of Simpson's diversity index over productive rearrangements. In its TCRdb copy, this immuneACCESS table keeps in-frame sequences only and misses some clones. Where compared with another copy, unresolved V genes explain less than half of these, and the others have no known cause. Clone size and V and J calls were adopted from that table, with D and trimming inferred from the DNA. For this sample there are fewer than 300,000 clones; approximately 91% appear just once. The ten largest clones represent approximately 2.5% of the sample.

About this clone itself: The target of this receptor is not known. The record has no base qualities; no much larger clone is one base away.

The V and J genes are TRBV11-3 and TRBJ2-3; the D gene is possibly TRBD1, with 5 bases matching. The TCR originated in a person aged 18 to 30 with COVID-19, enrolled during active disease. Sequencing was performed on peripheral blood. The CDR3 loop reads CASSSLGADTQYF. The sequence in DNA is TGTGCCAGCAGCTCCTTAGGGGCAGATACGCAGTATTTT.